One and the same sample provided the 20 T cell receptor beta chains below, sequenced in a study of blood T cell repertoires in COVID-19. Libraries were prepared by immunoSEQ multiplex PCR; TCRdb keeps only in-frame clonotypes and omits some of them. The sample includes fewer than 250,000 clones, around 80% of them seen just once. Sequencing was performed on peripheral blood. Every receptor here comes from a woman older than 75 with acute or convalescent COVID-19.

This clone was counted once. The gene calls are TRBV30 and TRBJ1-5, with a tentative D call TRBD1 (6 bases). CDR1 and CDR2 from the germline V gene are GTSNPN and SVGIG (reference sequence). Trimming cost V 5 bases and J 7 bases, with 18 bases left between them. The CDR3 has 14 residues. CDR3 DNA sequence: TGTGCCTGGGCGTCGGGGGGGGCAAGCCAGCCCCAGCATTTT. Translation gives CAWASGGASQPQHF.

The chain has TRBV30 and TRBJ1-1; D call uncertain. Germline loops: CDR1 GTSNPN, CDR2 SVGIG (reference sequence). The V and J ends lost 0 bases and 1 base respectively, with 6 bases between them. This CDR3 has 13 residues. The CDR3 protein is CAWSVQSNTEAFF. CDR3 bases: TGTGCCTGGAGTGTACAGTCGAACACTGAAGCTTTCTTT. Together with reference TRBV30 and TRBJ1-1, the CDR3 gives the full variable domain: SQTIHQWPATLVQPVGSPLSLECTVEGTSNPNLYWYRQAAGRGLQLLFYSVGIGQISSEVPQNLSASRPQDRQFILSSKKLLLSDSGFYLCAWSVQSNTEAFFGQGTRLTVV.

V and J are TRBV2 and TRBJ1-4; maybe TRBD1 (5 bases). This CDR3 spans 14 amino acids. The germline gives CDR1 SNHLY, CDR2 FYNNEI. Trimming left V 6 bases short and J 7 bases short, with 15 bases between. The CDR3 reads CASSIDRQLEKLFF. Written as DNA, the CDR3 is TGTGCCAGCAGCATCGACAGACAGCTTGAAAAACTGTTTTTT.

The CDR3 is CASSYIVPGEQYF. The CDR3 bases are TGTGCCAGCAGCTATATAGTACCTGGCGAGCAGTACTTC. V usage is TRBV6-2 or TRBV6-3 and J usage is TRBJ2-7; no clear D. The germline V gene encodes CDR1 MNHEY and CDR2 SVGEGT. Trimming left V 6 bases short and J 6 bases short, with 15 bases between. The CDR3 is made up of 13 amino acids.

In this sample, this clone turned up a few times. V usage is TRBV6-5 and J usage is TRBJ1-4; 8 nucleotides match TRBD1. Germline V gene lookup returns CDR1 MNHEY and CDR2 SVGAGI. There are 15 residues in the CDR3. The trim removed 6 bases at V and 4 bases at J, leaving 7 bases unmatched. CDR3 coding DNA: TGTGCCAGCAGCCTCTCAGGGGGCCGTAATGAAAAACTGTTTTTT. Amino acid sequence: CASSLSGGRNEKLFF.

This chain joins TRBV18 and TRBJ1-1, with D possibly being TRBD1 (5 bases). Trimming left V 4 bases short and J 4 bases short, with 19 bases between. The germline CDR1 and CDR2 sequences are KGHSH and LQKENI. This CDR3 spans 16 amino acids. The CDR3 region is CASSQNRRGEGTEAFF. CDR3 bases: TGTGCCAGCTCACAAAATCGGCGGGGGGAAGGCACTGAAGCTTTCTTT.

The CDR3 region has the DNA TGTGCCAGCAGCCCTGGACAGGGGAGAGATGGCTACACCTTC. The encoded protein is CASSPGQGRDGYTF. The chain couples TRBV11-1 to TRBJ1-2; 9 bases agree with TRBD1. V lost 5 bases to trimming and J lost 6 bases; unmatched junction nucleotides: 7. The germline CDR1 and CDR2 sequences are SGHAT and FQDESV (reference sequence). This CDR3 is 14 amino acids long. Variable domain in full (rest from reference TRBV11-1 and TRBJ1-2): EAEVAQSPRYKITEKSQAVAFWCDPISGHATLYWYRQILGQGPELLVQFQDESVVDDSQLPKDRFSAERLKGVDSTLKIQPAELGDSAMYLCASSPGQGRDGYTFGSGTRLTVV.

The table lists this clone with a few counts. The chain is built from TRBV6-2 or TRBV6-3 and TRBJ2-7; D is uncertain. CDR1 MNHEY and CDR2 SVGEGT come from the germline V gene. This CDR3 is built from 13 residues. V lost 0 bases to trimming and J lost 9 bases, with 12 bases between them. The CDR3 here is CASSYSGSIGQYF. In DNA, the CDR3 is TGTGCCAGCAGTTACTCCGGGTCGATCGGGCAGTACTTC.

This chain uses TRBV7-9 with TRBJ1-1; D might be TRBD1 (6 bases). The germline V gene has CDR1 SEHNR and CDR2 FQNEAQ (reference sequence). The CDR3 covers 14 residues. V was cut by 2 bases and J by 6 bases, with 13 bases left in between. CDR3 region: CASSLPSGVAEAFF. The CDR3, as DNA: TGTGCCAGCAGCTTACCATCAGGGGTGGCTGAAGCTTTCTTT.

The V and J genes are TRBV21-1 and TRBJ1-1. TRBV21-1 is a pseudogene segment. The CDR3 is made up of 14 amino acids. CDR3 amino acids: CASSKGVGNTEAFF. The CDR3 DNA follows: TGTGCCAGCAGCAAAGGAGTCGGGAACACTGAAGCTTTCTTT.

The chain carries TRBV27 and TRBJ1-1, with D possibly being TRBD1 (6 bases). Trimming cost V 5 bases and J 1 base, with 11 bases left between them. The length of the CDR3 is 14 residues. Germline assignment: CDR1 MNHEY and CDR2 SMNVEV (reference sequence). Here the CDR3 DNA reads TGTGCCAGCAGTCCATGGACAGAGAACACTGAAGCTTTCTTT. This sequence encodes CASSPWTENTEAFF.

This chain connects TRBV6-2 or TRBV6-3 to TRBJ2-1, with D perhaps matching TRBD2 (5 bases). Looked up from germline, CDR1 is MNHEY and CDR2 is SVGEGT. This CDR3 is built from 18 residues. Trimming stripped 3 bases from V and 8 bases from J, with 26 bases between. As DNA, the CDR3 is TGTGCCAGCAGTTATCCCCTTCCACGGGGTCCGCGGCGGGATGAGCAGTTCTTC. This gives the protein CASSYPLPRGPRRDEQFF.

V gene TRBV11-2 combines with J gene TRBJ1-5, with D perhaps matching TRBD1 (5 bases). The germline gives CDR1 SGHAT, CDR2 FQNNGV. V was shortened by 7 bases and J by 0 bases, with 22 bases between the two germline ends. CDR3 length equals 18 residues. The DNA for the CDR3 is TGTGCCAGCACCCAGCTAGGGGCCCTACCTAGTAGCAATCAGCCCCAGCATTTT. Protein product: CASTQLGALPSSNQPQHF.

The J gene is TRBJ1-1, the V gene TRBV30; maybe TRBD1 (6 bases). V gave up 1 base and J gave up 5 bases, with 17 bases separating them. This CDR3 comprises 15 residues. Per the germline V gene, CDR1 is GTSNPN and CDR2 is SVGIG (reference sequence). DNA of the CDR3: TGTGCCTGGAGTGCGAGGGAGGGGGTAATGACTGAAGCTTTCTTT. Protein sequence: CAWSAREGVMTEAFF.

The chain joins TRBV9 to TRBJ2-1; TRBD2 matches 9 bases. Germline values: CDR1 SGDLS, CDR2 YYNGEE. The CDR3 has 16 amino acids. J lost 8 bases, V lost 6 bases, and 15 bases had no gene match. The CDR3: CASNHRELAGSDEQFF. CDR3 DNA: TGTGCCAGCAACCACCGCGAGCTAGCGGGAAGCGATGAGCAGTTCTTC.

V and J are TRBV7-9 and TRBJ1-6; 8 nucleotides line up with TRBD1. V was pared by 5 bases and J by 9 bases, with 3 bases of the junction left unmatched. CDR3 size: 13 residues. The germline CDR1 and CDR2 sequences are SEHNR and FQNEAQ (reference sequence). CDR3 amino acids: CASSGGQASPLHF. The CDR3 bases are TGTGCCAGCAGCGGGGGACAGGCTTCACCCCTCCACTTT.

The chain is built from TRBV10-2 and TRBJ1-5, with 7 positions matching TRBD1. V lost 7 bases, J lost 3 bases, and 9 bases stayed unmatched. The CDR3 loop spans 15 amino acids. CDR1 and CDR2 from the germline V gene are WSHSY and SAAADI. The chain's CDR3 is CASTPTGPPNQPQHF. In DNA form, the CDR3 reads TGCGCCAGCACCCCGACAGGGCCCCCCAATCAGCCCCAGCATTTT.

This chain joins TRBV4-1 and TRBJ1-1; D remains ambiguous. Trimming left V 5 bases short and J 3 bases short, with 19 bases between. The CDR3 has 16 residues. Germline-derived CDR1 and CDR2 are MGHRA and YSYEKL. DNA for the CDR3: TGCGCCAGCAGCGTAATAGTGCAGGTATTCGACACTGAAGCTTTCTTT. Encoded protein: CASSVIVQVFDTEAFF.

This clone was seen only a few times. The genes are TRBV30 and TRBJ2-7; 7 nucleotides agree with TRBD1. Germline CDR1 GTSNPN, CDR2 SVGIG (reference sequence). The CDR3 loop spans 12 amino acids. Trimming cost V 4 bases and J 7 bases; bases outside gene matches: 7. The CDR3 DNA reads TGTGCCTGGACCCGACAGGGCGGGGAGCAGTACTTC. Its translation: CAWTRQGGEQYF.

This rearrangement joins TRBV19 to TRBJ1-5; the match to TRBD1 covers 8 bases. The junction had 3 bases not matched to a gene; V was cut back by 7 bases and J by 4 bases. This CDR3 contains 13 residues. Germline V gene sequence: CDR1 LNHDA, CDR2 SQIVND (reference sequence). CDR3 in DNA: TGTGCCAGTACCGGGACAGGAAATCAGCCCCAGCATTTT. As protein: CASTGTGNQPQHF.